This TCR beta chain was captured by sequencing in a study of identical twins. A note on this clonotype: The antigen is not known.

TCRdb re-called the 5' RACE reads with MiXCR, one entry per CDR3 protein. The table includes a few hundred thousand distinct CDR3 sequences, roughly 9% detected once. Study-wide findings and caveats: Interpretation of the results relied on cross-sectional statistical analysis and not on following the same donors. Low generation-probability sequences were in excess among twin-shared out-of-frame alpha sequences.

Per germline, CDR1 SGHNT and CDR2 YENEEA. Between the trimmed V and J ends, which lost 0 bases and 11 bases, there was a span of 19 bases. The CDR3 contains 16 residues. The chain combines TRBV11-3 with TRBJ1-4; the D gene is possibly TRBD1 (5 bases). This TCR derives from a woman aged 45-65 years in good health. The material sequenced was naive T cells sorted from blood. The CDR3 bases are TGTGCCAGCAGCTTAGAAGGAGGACGGAGGGGAAGGAAACTGTTTTTT. Protein sequence: CASSLEGGRRGRKLFF.